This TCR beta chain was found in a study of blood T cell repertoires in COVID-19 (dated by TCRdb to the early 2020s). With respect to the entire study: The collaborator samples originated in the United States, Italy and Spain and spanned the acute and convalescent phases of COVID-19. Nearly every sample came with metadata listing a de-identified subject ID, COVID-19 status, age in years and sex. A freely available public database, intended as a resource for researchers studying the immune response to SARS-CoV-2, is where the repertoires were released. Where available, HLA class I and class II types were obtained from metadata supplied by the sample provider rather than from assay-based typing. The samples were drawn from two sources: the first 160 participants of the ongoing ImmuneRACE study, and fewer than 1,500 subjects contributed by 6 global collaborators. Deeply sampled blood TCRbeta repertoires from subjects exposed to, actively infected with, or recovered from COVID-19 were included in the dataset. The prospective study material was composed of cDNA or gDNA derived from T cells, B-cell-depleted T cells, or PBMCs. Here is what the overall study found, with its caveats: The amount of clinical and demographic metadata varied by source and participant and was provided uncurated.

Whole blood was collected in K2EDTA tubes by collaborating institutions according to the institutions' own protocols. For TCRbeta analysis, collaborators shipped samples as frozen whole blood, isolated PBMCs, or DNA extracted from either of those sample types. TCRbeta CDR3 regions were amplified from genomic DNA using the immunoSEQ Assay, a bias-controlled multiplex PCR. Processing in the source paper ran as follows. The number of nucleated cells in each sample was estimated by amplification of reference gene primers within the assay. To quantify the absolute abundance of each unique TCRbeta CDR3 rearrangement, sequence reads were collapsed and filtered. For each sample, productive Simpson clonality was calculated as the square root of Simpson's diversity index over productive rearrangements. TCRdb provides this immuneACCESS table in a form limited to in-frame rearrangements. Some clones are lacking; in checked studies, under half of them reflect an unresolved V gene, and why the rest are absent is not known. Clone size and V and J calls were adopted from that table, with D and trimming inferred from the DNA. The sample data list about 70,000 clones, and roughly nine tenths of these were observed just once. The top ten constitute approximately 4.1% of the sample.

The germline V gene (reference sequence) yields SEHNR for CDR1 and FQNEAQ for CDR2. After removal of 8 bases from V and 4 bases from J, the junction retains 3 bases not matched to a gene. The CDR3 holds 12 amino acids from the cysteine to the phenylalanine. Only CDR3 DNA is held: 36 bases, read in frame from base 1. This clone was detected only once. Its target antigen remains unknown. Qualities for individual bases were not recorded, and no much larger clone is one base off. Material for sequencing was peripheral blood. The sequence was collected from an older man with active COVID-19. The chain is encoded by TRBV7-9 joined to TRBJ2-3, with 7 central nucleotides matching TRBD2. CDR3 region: CASRGVADTQYF. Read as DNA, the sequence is TGTGCCAGCCGGGGGGTCGCAGATACGCAGTATTTT. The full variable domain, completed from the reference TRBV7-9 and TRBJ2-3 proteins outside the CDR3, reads DTGVSQNPRHKITKRGQNVTFRCDPISEHNRLYWYRQTLGQGPEFLTYFQNEAQLEKSRLLSDRFSAERPKGSFSTLEIQRTEQGDSAMYLCASRGVADTQYFGPGTRLTVL.